One and the same sample provided the 25 T cell receptor beta chains below, sequenced in a study of shared clonotypes between healthy human individuals (dated by TCRdb to the early 2020s). The library was prepared using the immunoSEQ multiplex PCR assay. TCRdb took over this immuneACCESS table, retaining in-frame rearrangements with V and J assigned. Such tables are incomplete; in checked studies, under half of the missing clones stem from an unresolved V gene, and the remainder is unexplained. Here the sample has millions of clones; 85% to 95% occur a single time. Clones ranked in the top ten supply 0.3% to 0.4% of the sample. Material: naive CD4+ T cells from PBMCs. The meaning of the sample's cell subset or site label: CD45RA+ positively selected. Receptors were obtained from a man younger than 35 in good health. Some clones in this sample may be carry-over from other donors' samples.

This sequence joins TRBV5-4 and TRBJ1-2; a weak D match, TRBD1 (5 bases). This CDR3 contains 15 residues. V was cut by 1 base and J by 4 bases, with 14 bases left in between. Germline lookup yields CDR1 SGHNT and CDR2 YYREEE (reference sequence). CDR3: CASSLWQTAPYGYTF. In DNA, the CDR3 is TGTGCCAGCAGCTTGTGGCAGACAGCCCCCTATGGCTACACCTTC.

The V and J genes are TRBV10-1 and TRBJ2-5; tentative D call: TRBD1 (6 bases). Looked up from germline, CDR1 is WNHNN and CDR2 is SYGVQD (reference sequence). V was trimmed by 4 bases and J by 5 bases, leaving 11 bases between them. This CDR3 region has 13 residues. The CDR3 coding sequence is TGCGCCAGCAGTGCTCCAGGGGTGGAGACCCAGTACTTC. It codes for CASSAPGVETQYF.

Note on this clone: One end of the junction varies from germline; a read error may be responsible. The V and J genes are TRBV18 and TRBJ1-2; 7 positions agree with TRBD1. CDR3 length: 17 residues. CDR1 and CDR2 from the germline V gene are KGHSH and LQKENI. CDR3 nucleotide sequence: TGTGCCAGCTCACCACAAAATACAGGGGCAGAGGCTAGTGGCCACACCTTC. Residues: CASSPQNTGAEASGHTF.

The gene calls are TRBV7-9 and TRBJ1-2; 7 bases are shared with TRBD1. CDR3 length equals 16 residues. Germline assignment: CDR1 SEHNR and CDR2 FQNEAQ (reference sequence). V lost 3 bases and J lost 0; bases outside the gene matches: 7. The chain's CDR3 is CASSFQGTVANYGYTF. The CDR3 coding sequence is TGTGCCAGCAGCTTCCAGGGGACAGTAGCTAACTATGGCTACACCTTC.

The chain joins TRBV15 to TRBJ1-1, with 7 bases fitting TRBD1. Trimming took 0 bases from V and 1 from J; bases not matched to a gene: 11. The CDR3 is 18 residues long. Germline assignment: CDR1 LNHNV and CDR2 YYDKDF (reference sequence). As DNA, the CDR3 is TGTGCCACCAGCAGAGATAGGGGGCCACCAGGGGCGAACACTGAAGCTTTCTTT. Encoded protein: CATSRDRGPPGANTEAFF.

The CDR3 loop is CSGGGVLNTEAFF. DNA for the CDR3: TGCAGCGGCGGGGGGGTCTTGAACACTGAAGCTTTCTTT. This chain uses TRBV29-1 with TRBJ1-1; possible D gene TRBD1, 5 bases. V was shortened by 7 bases and J by 0 bases, with 12 bases between the two germline ends. Per the germline V gene, CDR1 is SQVTM and CDR2 is ANQGSEA. There are 13 residues in the CDR3.

V gene TRBV29-1 combines with J gene TRBJ2-3; 9 bases are a match to TRBD2. Germline V gives CDR1 SQVTM, CDR2 ANQGSEA. V lost 6 bases and J lost 1; bases outside the gene matches: 8. This CDR3 is built from 15 residues. CDR3 nucleotides: TGCAGCGTGGGGGCTAGCGGGGACCGCACAGATACGCAGTATTTT. Translation: CSVGASGDRTDTQYF.

This chain's CDR3 is CASRGPGRPKNDNEQFF. The CDR3 DNA reads as TGTGCCAGCAGGGGCCCCGGACGGCCTAAAAACGACAATGAGCAGTTCTTC. The chain carries TRBV2 and TRBJ2-1; D is ambiguous. The CDR3 totals 17 residues. CDR1 and CDR2 (germline): SNHLY, FYNNEI. Trimming stripped 6 bases from V and 5 bases from J, with 23 bases between. The full variable domain, with the rest looked up from reference TRBV2 and TRBJ2-1, is EPEVTQTPSHQVTQMGQEVILRCVPISNHLYFYWYRQILGQKVEFLVSFYNNEISEKSEIFDDQFSVERPDGSNFTLKIRSTKLEDSAMYFCASRGPGRPKNDNEQFFGPGTRLTVL.

The chain employs TRBV18 and TRBJ1-1; 12 nucleotides line up with TRBD1. Trimming took 4 bases from V and 5 from J; bases not matched to a gene: 8. The CDR3 runs 16 residues. Looked up from germline, CDR1 is KGHSH and CDR2 is LQKENI. Here the CDR3 reads CASSQGQGAFGTEAFF. CDR3 nucleotide sequence: TGTGCCAGCTCACAGGGACAGGGGGCATTTGGGACTGAAGCTTTCTTT.

This chain joins TRBV2 and TRBJ2-7; D possibly uses TRBD1 or TRBD2 (5 bases each). V lost 3 bases, J lost 0 bases, and 18 bases lay in between. Germline CDR1 and CDR2: SNHLY and FYNNEI. The CDR3 runs 17 residues. In DNA, the CDR3 is TGTGCCAGCAGTGAGAGGGGCACTACTTGGAGCTCCTACGAGCAGTACTTC. This encodes CASSERGTTWSSYEQYF.

V gene TRBV5-8 combines with J gene TRBJ2-7, with D tentatively TRBD1 (7 bases). V lost 6 bases to trimming and J lost 4 bases, with 20 bases between them. CDR1 is SGHTS, CDR2 YDEGEE, per germline. The CDR3 is made up of 15 amino acids. The CDR3 loop reads CASTTQGGSFYEQYF. The CDR3 DNA sequence: TGTGCCAGCACTACCCAGGGGGGATCCTTTTACGAGCAGTACTTC. The whole variable domain, remainder taken from reference TRBV5-8 and TRBJ2-7, is EAGVTQSPTHLIKTRGQQATLRCSPISGHTSVYWYQQALGLGLQFLLWYDEGEERNRGNFPPRFSGRQFPNYSSELNVNALELEDSALYLCASTTQGGSFYEQYFGPGTRLTVT.

The chain recombines TRBV6-5 with TRBJ2-3; D may correspond to TRBD1 or TRBD2 (5 bases each). Germline-derived CDR1 and CDR2 are MNHEY and SVGAGI. The CDR3 contains 14 residues. V was pared by 10 bases and J by 9 bases, with 23 bases between. The CDR3 DNA follows: TGTGCCACCAGGGTCAGGGCCCCTGGCGGGACGCAGTATTTT. Translation: CATRVRAPGGTQYF.

This chain uses TRBV4-1 with TRBJ1-3; 7 bases match TRBD1. J was trimmed by 0 bases and V by 3 bases; bases with no gene match: 2. This CDR3 has 15 amino acids. Germline V gene lookup returns CDR1 MGHRA and CDR2 YSYEKL. The CDR3 is CASSHTGASGNTIYF. The DNA for the CDR3 is TGCGCCAGCAGCCACACAGGGGCCTCTGGAAACACCATATATTTT.

The V and J genes are TRBV6-1 and TRBJ2-5; D is undetermined. This CDR3 has 13 residues. Deletions cut 4 bases from V and 3 bases from J, with 9 bases between. Germline V lookup: CDR1 MNHNS, CDR2 SASEGT. Here the CDR3 reads CASSVGRKETQYF. For the CDR3, the DNA is TGTGCCAGCAGTGTTGGGCGAAAAGAGACCCAGTACTTC.

The chain joins TRBV19 to TRBJ2-1; 8 bases fit TRBD2. The V gene's germline CDR1 is LNHDA and CDR2 SQIVND (reference sequence). V was pared by 6 bases and J by 9 bases, with 16 bases of the junction left unmatched. CDR3 length equals 16 residues. In nucleotides, the CDR3 is TGTGCCAGTAGGACGGGGGGGGTAAGTGGCCATACTGAGCAGTTCTTC. Its protein is CASRTGGVSGHTEQFF.

The chain employs TRBV2 and TRBJ1-1; no reliable D call. Germline V gives CDR1 SNHLY, CDR2 FYNNEI. The CDR3 consists of 13 residues. The germline V and J ends were trimmed by 8 bases and 2 bases, with 12 bases remaining between them. This CDR3 is CASHGYENTEAFF. The CDR3 DNA sequence: TGTGCCAGCCATGGGTACGAAAACACTGAAGCTTTCTTT.

The CDR3 DNA sequence: TGTGCCAGCAGTTCCATACAGGGAGGGTTCTACAATGAGCAGTTCTTC. Translating gives CASSSIQGGFYNEQFF. The V call is TRBV28, the J call TRBJ2-1; D might be TRBD2 (7 bases). CDR1 MDHEN and CDR2 SYDVKM come from the germline V gene. Trimming cost V 4 bases and J 3 bases, with 16 bases left between them. The CDR3 sequence is 16 residues long. The entire variable domain, with the rest obtained from reference TRBV28 and TRBJ2-1, is as follows: DVKVTQSSRYLVKRTGEKVFLECVQDMDHENMFWYRQDPGLGLRLIYFSYDVKMKEKGDIPEGYSVSREKKERFSLILESASTNQTSMYLCASSSIQGGFYNEQFFGPGTRLTVL.

The chain links TRBV7-9 to TRBJ2-5; D unclear. The germline V gene encodes CDR1 SEHNR and CDR2 FQNEAQ (reference sequence). V lost 1 base and J 2 bases, leaving 11 bases between the germline ends. The CDR3 loop spans 15 amino acids. CDR3 DNA: TGTGCCAGCAGCTTAGAGGGAAGAACTCAAGAGACCCAGTACTTC. This sequence encodes CASSLEGRTQETQYF.

The chain has TRBV14 and TRBJ2-1; the D is unclear. The germline V and J ends were trimmed by 2 bases and 3 bases, with 11 bases remaining between them. The germline V gene has CDR1 SGHDN and CDR2 FVKESK. CDR3 length: 15 residues. CDR3 nucleotides: TGTGCCAGCAGCCAAAGTCTGTCGATCTACAATGAGCAGTTCTTC. This translates into CASSQSLSIYNEQFF.

This clone was picked up one time. The rearrangement links TRBV7-7 to TRBJ2-5; 8 bases fit TRBD1. The J segment lost 4 bases and the V segment lost 5 bases, leaving 9 bases of the junction unmatched. This CDR3 spans 15 amino acids. CDR1 and CDR2 from the germline V gene are SSHAT and FNYEAQ (reference sequence). CDR3 in DNA: TGTGCCAGCAGCCTACGATGGACAGGGCGAGAGACCCAGTACTTC. Amino acid sequence: CASSLRWTGRETQYF.

This chain links TRBV18 with TRBJ2-1, with D perhaps TRBD2 (5 bases). The length of the CDR3 is 19 residues. Trimming took off 3 bases at V and 4 bases at J, with 25 bases between the two ends. Germline CDR1 reads KGHSH; CDR2 reads LQKENI. The CDR3 spells CASSPRGFGGPETYNEQFF. The CDR3 coding sequence is TGTGCCAGCTCACCCCGAGGGTTCGGCGGGCCCGAGACTTACAATGAGCAGTTCTTC.

This clone appeared a single time. V and J are TRBV7-2 and TRBJ2-3, with 9 bases lining up with TRBD2. Germline-derived CDR1 and CDR2 are SGHTA and FQGNSA. The CDR3 sequence is 13 residues long. CDR3 in DNA: TGTGCTAGCGGGAGAATCCGCACAGATACGCAGTATTTT. The encoded protein is CASGRIRTDTQYF.

The chain uses TRBV7-2 and TRBJ1-1, with D unresolved. Germline-derived CDR1 and CDR2 are SGHTA and FQGNSA. The CDR3 covers 12 residues. V lost 4 bases and J 7 bases, leaving 10 bases between the germline ends. CDR3 nucleotide sequence: TGTGCCAGCAGCTCACTGGACGGTGAAGCTTTCTTT. This translates into CASSSLDGEAFF.

The chain couples TRBV5-5 to TRBJ2-7; possibly TRBD2 for D (5 bases). The germline CDR1 and CDR2 sequences are SGHKS and YYEKEE (reference sequence). The V end lost 0 bases, the J end lost 2 bases, and 9 bases lay between the germline ends. This CDR3 contains 14 residues. CDR3 in DNA: TGTGCCAGCAGCTTGGGCGGGCAGGCCTACGAGCAGTACTTC. This sequence encodes CASSLGGQAYEQYF.

The rearrangement links TRBV28 to TRBJ1-3; perhaps TRBD1 as D (5 bases). CDR3 size: 19 residues. CDR1 MDHEN and CDR2 SYDVKM come from the germline V gene. V was cut by 5 bases and J by 0 bases, with 23 bases left in between. CDR3 in DNA: TGTGCCAGCAGTATAACCCACATACGACAGTCTTTCTCTGGAAACACCATATATTTT. It yields the protein CASSITHIRQSFSGNTIYF.